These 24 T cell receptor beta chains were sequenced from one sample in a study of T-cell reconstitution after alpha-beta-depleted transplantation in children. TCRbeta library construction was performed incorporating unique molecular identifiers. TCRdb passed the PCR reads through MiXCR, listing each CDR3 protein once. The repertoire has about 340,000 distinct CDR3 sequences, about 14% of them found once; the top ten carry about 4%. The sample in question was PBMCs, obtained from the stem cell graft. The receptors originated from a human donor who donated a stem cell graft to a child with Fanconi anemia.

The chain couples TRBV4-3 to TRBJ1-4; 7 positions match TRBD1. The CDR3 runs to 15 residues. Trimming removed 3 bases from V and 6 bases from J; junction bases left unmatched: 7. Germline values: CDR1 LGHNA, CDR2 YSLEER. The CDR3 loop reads CASSHLTGSDEKLFF. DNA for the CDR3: TGCGCCAGCAGCCACCTGACAGGGAGTGATGAAAAACTGTTTTTT.

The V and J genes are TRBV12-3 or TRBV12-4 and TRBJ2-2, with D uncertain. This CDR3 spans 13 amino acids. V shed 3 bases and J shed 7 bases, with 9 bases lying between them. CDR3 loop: CASSFVWDGELFF. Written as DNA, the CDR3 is TGTGCCAGCAGTTTTGTGTGGGACGGGGAGCTGTTTTTT.

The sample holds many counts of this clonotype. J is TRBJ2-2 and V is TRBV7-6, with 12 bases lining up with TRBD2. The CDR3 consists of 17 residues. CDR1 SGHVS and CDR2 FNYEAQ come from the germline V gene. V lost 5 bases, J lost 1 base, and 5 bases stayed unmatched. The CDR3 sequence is CASSPGLAGENTGELFF. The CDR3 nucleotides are TGTGCCAGCAGCCCGGGACTAGCGGGCGAGAACACCGGGGAGCTGTTTTTT.

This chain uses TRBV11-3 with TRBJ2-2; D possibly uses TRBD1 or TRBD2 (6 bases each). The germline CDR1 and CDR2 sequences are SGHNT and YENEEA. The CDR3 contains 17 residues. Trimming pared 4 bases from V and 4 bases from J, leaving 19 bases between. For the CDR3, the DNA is TGTGCCAGCAGCTCCCCGGGGGCTGTTCGGGGCACCGGGGAGCTGTTTTTT. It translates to CASSSPGAVRGTGELFF.

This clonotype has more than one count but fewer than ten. The DNA for the CDR3 is TGTGCCAGCAGCCCACCGGGACTAGCGGGGGGCTTCTCCTACAATGAGCAGTTCTTC. This sequence encodes CASSPPGLAGGFSYNEQFF. The chain is built from TRBV3-1 and TRBJ2-1; TRBD2 agrees at 15 bases. V lost 4 bases and J lost 0; bases outside the gene matches: 7. CDR1 is LGHDT and CDR2 is YNNKEL in the germline V gene (reference sequence). This CDR3 has 19 residues.

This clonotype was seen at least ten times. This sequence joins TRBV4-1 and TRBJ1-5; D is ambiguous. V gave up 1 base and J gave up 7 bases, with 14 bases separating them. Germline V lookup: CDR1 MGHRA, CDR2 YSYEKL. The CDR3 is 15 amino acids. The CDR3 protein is CASSQVASSGQPQHF. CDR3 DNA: TGCGCCAGCAGCCAAGTAGCTTCCTCGGGGCAGCCCCAGCATTTT.

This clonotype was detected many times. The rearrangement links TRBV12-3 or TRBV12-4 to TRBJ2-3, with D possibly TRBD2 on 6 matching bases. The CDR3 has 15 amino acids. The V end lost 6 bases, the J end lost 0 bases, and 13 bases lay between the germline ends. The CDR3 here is CASSPPGVSTDTQYF. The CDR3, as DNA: TGTGCCAGCAGCCCACCGGGGGTTAGCACAGATACGCAGTATTTT.

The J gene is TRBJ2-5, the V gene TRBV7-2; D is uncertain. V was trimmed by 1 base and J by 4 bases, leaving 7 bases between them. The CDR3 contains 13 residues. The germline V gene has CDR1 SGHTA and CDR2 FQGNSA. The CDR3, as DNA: TGTGCCAGCAGCTTAGGAATTTCAGAGACCCAGTACTTC. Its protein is CASSLGISETQYF.

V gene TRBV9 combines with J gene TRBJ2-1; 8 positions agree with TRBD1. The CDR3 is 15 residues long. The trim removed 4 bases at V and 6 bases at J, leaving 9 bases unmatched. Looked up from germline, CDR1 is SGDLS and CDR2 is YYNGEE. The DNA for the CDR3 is TGTGCCAGCAGCCCTTGGACAGGGTCTTCCAATGAGCAGTTCTTC. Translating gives CASSPWTGSSNEQFF.

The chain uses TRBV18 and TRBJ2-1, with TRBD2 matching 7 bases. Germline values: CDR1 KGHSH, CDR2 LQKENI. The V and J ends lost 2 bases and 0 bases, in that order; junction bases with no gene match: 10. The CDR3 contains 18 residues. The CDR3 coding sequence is TGTGCCAGCTCACCATCCGCCGGGAGGACCAGCTCCTACAATGAGCAGTTCTTC. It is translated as CASSPSAGRTSSYNEQFF.

CDR3 nucleotide sequence: TGTGCCAGCAGTTTAGACCGGGGCGAGCAGTACGTC. Protein: CASSLDRGEQYV. The genes are TRBV28 and TRBJ2-7; weak D call: TRBD2 (5 bases). The germline CDR1 and CDR2 sequences are MDHEN and SYDVKM. The germline V and J ends were trimmed by 2 bases and 6 bases, with 8 bases remaining between them. The CDR3 runs to 12 residues.

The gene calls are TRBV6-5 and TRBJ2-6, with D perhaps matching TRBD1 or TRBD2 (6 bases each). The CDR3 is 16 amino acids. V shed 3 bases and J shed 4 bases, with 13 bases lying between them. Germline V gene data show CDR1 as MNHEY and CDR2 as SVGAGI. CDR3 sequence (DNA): TGTGCCAGCAGTTATGGGGGGCCGGACGGGGCCAACGTCCTGACTTTC. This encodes CASSYGGPDGANVLTF.

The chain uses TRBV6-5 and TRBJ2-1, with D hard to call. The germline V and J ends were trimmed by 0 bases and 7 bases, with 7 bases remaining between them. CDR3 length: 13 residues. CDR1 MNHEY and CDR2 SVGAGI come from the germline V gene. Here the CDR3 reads CASSYSSRNEQFF. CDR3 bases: TGTGCCAGCAGTTACTCGAGTCGGAATGAGCAGTTCTTC.

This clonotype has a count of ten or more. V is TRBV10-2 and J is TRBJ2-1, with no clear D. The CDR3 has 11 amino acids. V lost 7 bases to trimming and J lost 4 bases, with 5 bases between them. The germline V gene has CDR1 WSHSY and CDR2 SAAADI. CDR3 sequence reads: CASTGYNEQFF. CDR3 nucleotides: TGCGCCAGCACCGGTTACAATGAGCAGTTCTTC.

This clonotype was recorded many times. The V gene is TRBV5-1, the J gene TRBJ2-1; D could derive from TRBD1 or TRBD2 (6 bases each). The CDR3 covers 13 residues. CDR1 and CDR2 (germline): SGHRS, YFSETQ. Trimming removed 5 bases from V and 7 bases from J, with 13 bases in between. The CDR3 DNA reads TGCGCCAGCAGAGGTTCGGGGGCTAATGAGCAGTTCTTC. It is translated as CASRGSGANEQFF.

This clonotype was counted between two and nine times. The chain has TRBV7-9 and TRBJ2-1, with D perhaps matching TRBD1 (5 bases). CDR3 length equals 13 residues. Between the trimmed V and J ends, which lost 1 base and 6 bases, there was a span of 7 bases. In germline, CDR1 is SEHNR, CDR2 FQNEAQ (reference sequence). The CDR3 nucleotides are TGTGCCAGCAGCTTAGGACAGACCAATGAGCAGTTCTTC. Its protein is CASSLGQTNEQFF.

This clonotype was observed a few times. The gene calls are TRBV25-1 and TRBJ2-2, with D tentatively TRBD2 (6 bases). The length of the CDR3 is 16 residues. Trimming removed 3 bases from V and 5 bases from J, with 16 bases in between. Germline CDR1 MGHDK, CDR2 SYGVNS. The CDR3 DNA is TGTGCCAGCAGTGATCTGGGGCAGACTAGAACCGGGGAGCTGTTTTTT. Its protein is CASSDLGQTRTGELFF.

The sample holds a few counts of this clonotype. The CDR3 sequence is CASSLGLDSYEQYF. The CDR3 bases are TGTGCCAGCAGCTTAGGATTGGACAGCTACGAGCAGTACTTC. The chain combines TRBV7-9 with TRBJ2-7, with D perhaps matching TRBD1 (6 bases). CDR1 SEHNR and CDR2 FQNEAQ come from the germline V gene (reference sequence). CDR3 length: 14 amino acids. V gave up 1 base and J gave up 3 bases, with 10 bases separating them.

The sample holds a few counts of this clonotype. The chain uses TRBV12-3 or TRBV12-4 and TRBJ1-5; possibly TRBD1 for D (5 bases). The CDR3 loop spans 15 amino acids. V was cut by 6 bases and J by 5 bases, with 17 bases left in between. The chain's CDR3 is CASSFRWGVDQPQHF. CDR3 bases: TGTGCCAGCAGCTTTCGGTGGGGGGTGGATCAGCCCCAGCATTTT.

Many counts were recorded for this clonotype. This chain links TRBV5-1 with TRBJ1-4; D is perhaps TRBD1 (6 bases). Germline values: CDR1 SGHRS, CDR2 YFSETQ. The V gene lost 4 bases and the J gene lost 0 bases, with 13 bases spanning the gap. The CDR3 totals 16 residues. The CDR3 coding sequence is TGCGCCAGCAGCGGAAAGGACAGCGCAACTAATGAAAAACTGTTTTTT. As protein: CASSGKDSATNEKLFF.

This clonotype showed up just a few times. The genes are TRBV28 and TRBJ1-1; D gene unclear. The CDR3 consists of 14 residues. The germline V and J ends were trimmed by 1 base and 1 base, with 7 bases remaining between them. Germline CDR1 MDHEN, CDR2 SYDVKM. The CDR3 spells CASSLFQENTEAFF. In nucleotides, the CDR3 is TGTGCCAGCAGTTTATTTCAGGAGAACACTGAAGCTTTCTTT.

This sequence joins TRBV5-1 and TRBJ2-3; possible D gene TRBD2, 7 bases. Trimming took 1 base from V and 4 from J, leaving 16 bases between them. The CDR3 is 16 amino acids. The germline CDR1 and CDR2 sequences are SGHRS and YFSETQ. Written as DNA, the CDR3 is TGCGCCAGCAGCTTGATGGGGGGGCCCGCCGCAGATACGCAGTATTTT. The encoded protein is CASSLMGGPAADTQYF. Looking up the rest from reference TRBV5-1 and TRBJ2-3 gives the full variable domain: KAGVTQTPRYLIKTRGQQVTLSCSPISGHRSVSWYQQTPGQGLQFLFEYFSETQRNKGNFPGRFSGRQFSNSRSEMNVSTLELGDSALYLCASSLMGGPAADTQYFGPGTRLTVL.

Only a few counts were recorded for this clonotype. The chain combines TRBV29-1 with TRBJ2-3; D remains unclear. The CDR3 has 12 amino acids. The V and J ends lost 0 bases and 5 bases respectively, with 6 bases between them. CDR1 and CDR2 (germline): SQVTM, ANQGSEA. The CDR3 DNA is TGCAGCGTTGAAGAAAAAGGAGATACGCAGTATTTT. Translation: CSVEEKGDTQYF.

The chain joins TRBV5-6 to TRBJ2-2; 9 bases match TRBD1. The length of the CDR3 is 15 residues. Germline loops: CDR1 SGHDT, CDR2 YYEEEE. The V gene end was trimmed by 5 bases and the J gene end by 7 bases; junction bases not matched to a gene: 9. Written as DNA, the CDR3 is TGTGCCAGCAGTGGCACAGGGGGCGCGGTCGGGGAGCTGTTTTTT. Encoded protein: CASSGTGGAVGELFF. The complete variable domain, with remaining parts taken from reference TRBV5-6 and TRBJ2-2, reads DAGVTQSPTHLIKTRGQQVTLRCSPKSGHDTVSWYQQALGQGPQFIFQYYEEEERQRGNFPDRFSGHQFPNYSSELNVNALLLGDSALYLCASSGTGGAVGELFFGEGSRLTVL.